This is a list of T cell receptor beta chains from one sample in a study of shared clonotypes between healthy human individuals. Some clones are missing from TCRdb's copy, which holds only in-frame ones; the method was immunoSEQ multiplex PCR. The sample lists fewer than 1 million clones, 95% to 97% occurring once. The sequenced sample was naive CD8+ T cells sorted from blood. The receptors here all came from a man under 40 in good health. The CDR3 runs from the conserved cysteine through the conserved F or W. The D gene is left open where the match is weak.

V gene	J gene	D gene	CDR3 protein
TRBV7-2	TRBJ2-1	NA	CASSLFGQGDEQFF
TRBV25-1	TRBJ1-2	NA	CASSTSLDRSYGYTF
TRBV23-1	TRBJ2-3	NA	CASRPLAGDTQYF
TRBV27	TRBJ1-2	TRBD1	CASRVAGGDYGYTF
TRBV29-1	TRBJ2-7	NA	CSGKFRDTGYEQYF
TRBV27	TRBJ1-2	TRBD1	CASSLWGVPGQGAHGYTF
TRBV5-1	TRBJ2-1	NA	CASSFRGGDNEQFF
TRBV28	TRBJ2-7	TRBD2	CASSTRTRSNYEQYF
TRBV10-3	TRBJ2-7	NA	CAISESGSSYEQYF
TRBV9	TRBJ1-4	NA	CASSVRPASNEKLFF